The entry below describes one TCR beta chain. Its antigen is still unknown. It was by 5' RACE with UMI labels that the TRB cDNA libraries were prepared. TCRdb re-called the 5' RACE reads, yielding one record per CDR3 amino acid sequence without DNA. The sample table sets out approximately 100,000 distinct CDR3 sequences. Triplicate sorts, around 300,000 cells apiece, were made for each CD8+ T cell subset. In germline, CDR1 is SGDLS, CDR2 YYNGEE. The CDR3 spans 14 residues. The record originates from a study of CXCR3-negative and CXCR3-positive naive CD8 T cells. Points from the study as a whole: Comparison of naive cells showed more hydrophobic TRB CDR3s in CXCR3-positive than in CXCR3-negative naive cells. Naive subsets did not differ in surface CD5, and TRB CDR3 properties served to infer TCR strength. Whereas both naive subsets had comparably high diversity, memory CD8+ cells had much lower diversity. Researchers reported similar TRBV-TRBJ usage in naive CXCR3-negative and CXCR3-positive cells, though memory differed.

The chain joins TRBV9 to TRBJ1-1; checking the TCRdb D call of TRBD1 is not possible without DNA. Sequenced sample: naive CXCR3+ CD8+ T cells from blood. Sample subset: CD45RO-CCR7+CD27+CD95- naive CD8+ T cells expressing CXCR3 (TNR3+). The sequence was collected from a human donor in good health. Some clones in this sample may be carry-over from other donors' samples. CDR3 region: CASSAGTGDGEAFF.